Listed here are 12 T cell receptor beta chains from one sample, sequenced in a study of T cell responses to AZD1222 COVID-19 vaccine (dated by TCRdb to about 2021). The library relied on the immunoSEQ multiplex PCR assay. TCRdb mirrors the immuneACCESS table, restricted to in-frame sequences. Some clones are absent from its copies; in checked studies, under half trace to an unresolved V gene, and the reason for the others is unknown. Present in this sample are 45,000 to 60,000 clones, nearly 90% of which were seen just once. The ten largest clones capture under 5% of the sample. The label giving this sample's time point can be read as: baseline before first vaccination. This specimen consisted of peripheral blood, obtained on day 0 of AZD1222 vaccination. The receptor set was obtained from an adult in good health.

The chain has TRBV7-3 and TRBJ2-1; unclear D gene. Germline V gene lookup returns CDR1 SGHTA and CDR2 FQGTGA. The CDR3 has 14 residues. V lost 2 bases, J lost 8 bases, and 13 bases lay in between. CDR3 sequence: CASSLGPQGYEQFF. DNA for the CDR3: TGTGCCAGCAGCTTAGGTCCGCAAGGCTATGAGCAGTTCTTC.

This chain uses TRBV6-2 or TRBV6-3 with TRBJ1-5, with 9 bases that match TRBD1. The CDR3 is 15 residues long. V lost 2 bases and J lost 7; bases outside the gene matches: 6. Looked up from germline, CDR1 is MNHEY and CDR2 is SVGEGT. CDR3 loop: CASSYPGQGQQPQHF. CDR3 coding DNA: TGTGCCAGCAGTTACCCGGGACAGGGCCAGCAGCCCCAGCATTTT.

The count of this clone is one. The rearrangement links TRBV5-4 to TRBJ2-4, with D possibly TRBD2 on 6 matching bases. In germline, CDR1 is SGHNT, CDR2 YYREEE (reference sequence). With 3 bases removed from V and 3 bases from J, the gap between germline ends came to 13 bases. CDR3 size: 15 residues. The CDR3 sequence: CASSWDFMDKNIQYF. The CDR3 DNA is TGTGCCAGCAGCTGGGACTTTATGGACAAAAACATTCAGTACTTC.

The chain recombines TRBV11-2 with TRBJ2-7, with TRBD1 identical over 8 bases. Germline V gene data show CDR1 as SGHAT and CDR2 as FQNNGV. The V gene end was trimmed by 4 bases and the J gene end by 3 bases; junction bases not matched to a gene: 5. The CDR3 length is 14 residues. In nucleotides, the CDR3 is TGTGCCAGCAGCTCCTCCGGGACAGGCTACGAGCAGTACTTC. This gives the protein CASSSSGTGYEQYF.

V gene TRBV2 combines with J gene TRBJ2-1, with 9 bases identical to TRBD1. V dropped 6 bases and J dropped 4; count of bases not matched to a gene: 10. The CDR3 sequence is 16 residues long. CDR1 and CDR2 (germline): SNHLY, FYNNEI. Here the CDR3 reads CASRRSGTGNYNEQFF. The CDR3 nucleotides read TGTGCCAGCAGGCGCTCCGGGACAGGGAATTACAATGAGCAGTTCTTC.

The rearrangement joins TRBV5-6 to TRBJ2-7, with 7 bases aligning to TRBD1. Trimming removed 6 bases from V and 6 bases from J; junction bases left unmatched: 9. CDR1 is SGHDT, CDR2 YYEEEE, per germline. The CDR3 contains 13 residues. The CDR3 protein is CASNNRGRTEQYF. The CDR3 bases are TGTGCCAGCAACAACAGGGGTAGGACCGAGCAGTACTTC.

V is TRBV5-1 and J is TRBJ1-4; maybe TRBD1 (5 bases). The ends were cut back, 4 bases at V and 5 bases at J, with 15 bases in the middle. Germline CDR1 and CDR2: SGHRS and YFSETQ. The CDR3 loop spans 15 amino acids. The CDR3 spells CASSARGEVNEKLFF. The CDR3 coding sequence is TGCGCCAGCAGCGCTCGAGGGGAAGTAAATGAAAAACTGTTTTTT. The full variable domain, with the rest looked up from reference TRBV5-1 and TRBJ1-4, is KAGVTQTPRYLIKTRGQQVTLSCSPISGHRSVSWYQQTPGQGLQFLFEYFSETQRNKGNFPGRFSGRQFSNSRSEMNVSTLELGDSALYLCASSARGEVNEKLFFGSGTQLSVL.

J is TRBJ1-1 and V is TRBV28; D may be TRBD1 (6 bases). The CDR3 covers 15 residues. Germline values: CDR1 MDHEN, CDR2 SYDVKM. V dropped 6 bases and J dropped 0 bases, with 14 bases sitting between them. The DNA for the CDR3 is TGTGCCAGCAGGCGTCCGGGACACATGAACACTGAAGCTTTCTTT. It yields the protein CASRRPGHMNTEAFF.

The chain couples TRBV6-1 to TRBJ1-3; 7 bases agree with TRBD1. V trimming: 0 bases; J trimming: 4 bases; junction bases outside the gene matches: 12. The CDR3 is made up of 18 amino acids. CDR1 MNHNS and CDR2 SASEGT come from the germline V gene. DNA of the CDR3: TGTGCCAGCAGTGAAGCAATAATACAGGGGCTATGGGGAAACACCATATATTTT. Translation gives CASSEAIIQGLWGNTIYF.

The sample holds one count of this clone. The chain combines TRBV15 with TRBJ1-3, with no clear D. Looked up from germline, CDR1 is LNHNV and CDR2 is YYDKDF (reference sequence). V lost 0 bases, J lost 0 bases, and 9 bases lay in between. The length of the CDR3 is 16 residues. The chain's CDR3 is CATSRDISGSGNTIYF. CDR3 in DNA: TGTGCCACCAGCAGAGATATCAGCGGCTCTGGAAACACCATATATTTT.

The chain recombines TRBV10-3 with TRBJ1-6, with TRBD1 matching 7 bases. The ends lost 7 bases at V and 7 bases at J; junction bases unmatched: 10. CDR3 length: 15 amino acids. Germline V gene lookup returns CDR1 ENHRY and CDR2 SYGVKD. The CDR3 here is CAINPSGTENSPLHF. CDR3 in DNA: TGTGCCATCAACCCTTCCGGGACAGAAAATTCACCCCTCCACTTT.

The V call is TRBV7-9, the J call TRBJ2-1, with D possibly matching TRBD1 (5 bases). Per the germline V gene, CDR1 is SEHNR and CDR2 is FQNEAQ (reference sequence). Trimming pared 4 bases from V and 6 bases from J, leaving 19 bases between. The CDR3 is 16 residues long. The CDR3 here is CASSSETVPRRNEQFF. CDR3 DNA sequence: TGTGCCAGCAGCTCTGAGACAGTCCCTAGGCGCAATGAGCAGTTCTTC. The complete variable domain, with remaining parts taken from reference TRBV7-9 and TRBJ2-1, reads DTGVSQNPRHKITKRGQNVTFRCDPISEHNRLYWYRQTLGQGPEFLTYFQNEAQLEKSRLLSDRFSAERPKGSFSTLEIQRTEQGDSAMYLCASSSETVPRRNEQFFGPGTRLTVL.